One sample yielded the 17 T cell receptor beta chains listed below, sequenced in a study of blood T cell repertoires in COVID-19 (dated by TCRdb to about 2020). Library prep was done by the immunoSEQ multiplex PCR assay. TCRdb obtained this table from immuneACCESS and retained in-frame rearrangements with V and J assigned. These tables miss some clones; where compared with another copy, unresolved V genes account for less than half of the shortfall, and the remainder is unexplained. Recorded for this sample are 95,000 or so clones; 75% to 90% of them occurred a single time. More than 1% of the sample is in the top ten clones. The specimen was peripheral blood. The receptors stem from a man older than 75 with active or convalescent COVID-19.

In its sample, this clone was seen once. The rearrangement joins TRBV19 to TRBJ2-5; TRBD1 might be the D (6 bases). The CDR3 has 15 residues. Per germline, CDR1 LNHDA and CDR2 SQIVND (reference sequence). Between the trimmed V and J ends, which lost 6 bases and 5 bases, there was a span of 19 bases. The CDR3 reads CASSPRAGDGETQYF. The CDR3 DNA reads as TGTGCCAGTAGCCCGAGGGCAGGGGATGGGGAGACCCAGTACTTC.

V gene TRBV19 combines with J gene TRBJ2-7, with 8 nucleotides matching TRBD2. The germline gives CDR1 LNHDA, CDR2 SQIVND (reference sequence). This CDR3 region has 13 residues. V lost 9 bases, J lost 7 bases, and 11 bases stayed unmatched. CDR3 DNA: TGTGCCAGCGGGAGCGGGAGAGCGCTTGAGCAGTACTTC. Translated, it gives CASGSGRALEQYF.

The chain links TRBV5-5 to TRBJ1-6; maybe TRBD1 (6 bases). V was clipped by 0 bases and J by 9 bases, with 13 bases between them. Germline V CDR1 and CDR2: SGHKS, YYEKEE (reference sequence). The CDR3 sequence is 15 residues long. CDR3 DNA sequence: TGTGCCAGCAGCTTGGACAGGGTTGTTAGTTCACCCCTCCACTTT. Its protein product is CASSLDRVVSSPLHF.

The CDR3 protein is CASSVGGQAYEQYF. DNA of the CDR3: TGTGCCAGCAGCGTAGGAGGACAGGCCTACGAGCAGTACTTC. The chain links TRBV9 to TRBJ2-7; 7 nucleotides agree with TRBD1. The CDR3 loop spans 14 amino acids. Germline loops: CDR1 SGDLS, CDR2 YYNGEE. V was pared by 0 bases and J by 2 bases, with 2 bases of the junction left unmatched.

The chain combines TRBV24-1 with TRBJ1-1; tentative D call: TRBD1 (6 bases). Germline assignment: CDR1 KGHDR and CDR2 SFDVKD. Trimming left V 3 bases short and J 2 bases short, with 12 bases between. This CDR3 has 15 residues. The CDR3 region has the DNA TGTGCCACCAGTGATACACAGGGTGGTAACACTGAAGCTTTCTTT. It encodes CATSDTQGGNTEAFF.

J is TRBJ2-1 and V is TRBV2; 8 bases agree with TRBD2. The germline gives CDR1 SNHLY, CDR2 FYNNEI. The CDR3 runs 16 residues. V shed 2 bases, J shed 6 bases, and the junction held 9 bases outside the gene matches. CDR3 amino acids: CASSEFIAGGSNEQFF. CDR3 nucleotides: TGTGCCAGCAGTGAATTTATTGCGGGAGGAAGCAATGAGCAGTTCTTC.

The chain employs TRBV4-2 and TRBJ2-7; 9 nucleotides agree with TRBD2. V gave up 0 bases and J gave up 3 bases; unmatched junction bases: 6. From germline, CDR1 is LGHNA and CDR2 YNFKEQ. The CDR3 contains 16 residues. The CDR3 region is CASSQDRLAEVYEQYF. As DNA, the CDR3 is TGTGCCAGCAGCCAAGATCGACTAGCGGAAGTCTACGAGCAGTACTTC.

V is TRBV28 and J is TRBJ1-1, with D uncertain. The V end lost 6 bases, the J end lost 0 bases, and 14 bases lay between the germline ends. The CDR3 is made up of 15 amino acids. CDR1 MDHEN and CDR2 SYDVKM come from the germline V gene. The CDR3 spells CASRAGAVMNTEAFF. In DNA, the CDR3 is TGTGCCAGCAGAGCCGGAGCGGTCATGAACACTGAAGCTTTCTTT.

The chain joins TRBV28 to TRBJ1-2; 8 positions agree with TRBD1. V shed 4 bases, J shed 4 bases, and the junction held 5 bases outside the gene matches. The germline V gene has CDR1 MDHEN and CDR2 SYDVKM. CDR3 length: 14 residues. Here the CDR3 reads CASSSGQGGYGYTF. The CDR3 bases are TGTGCCAGCAGTTCCGGACAGGGAGGCTATGGCTACACCTTC.

V usage is TRBV27 and J usage is TRBJ2-7; 15 positions match TRBD2. V gave up 5 bases and J gave up 2 bases; unmatched junction bases: 4. Germline assignment: CDR1 MNHEY and CDR2 SMNVEV (reference sequence). The CDR3 is 16 amino acids. CDR3 bases: TGTGCCAGCAGTCCCGGACTAGCGGGAGGGGCCTACGAGCAGTACTTC. Protein: CASSPGLAGGAYEQYF.

J is TRBJ2-7 and V is TRBV7-2, with a possible D match to TRBD1 (6 bases). Trimming cost V 1 base and J 4 bases, with 8 bases left between them. Germline values: CDR1 SGHTA, CDR2 FQGNSA. The CDR3 totals 13 residues. The CDR3 here is CASSLGQEYEQYF. In nucleotides, the CDR3 is TGTGCCAGCAGCTTAGGACAGGAATACGAGCAGTACTTC.

A note on this clone: The germline gene is not matched at one end of the junction; a read error may be the cause. The CDR3 bases are TGCAGTGCTGGAGATCCGCAGCCCCAGCATTTT. It specifies CSAGDPQPQHF. The genes are TRBV20-1 and TRBJ1-5; D ambiguous. Germline loops: CDR1 DFQATT, CDR2 SNEGSKA (reference sequence). CDR3 length: 11 residues.

The chain links TRBV7-2 to TRBJ2-1; the D gene is possibly TRBD2 (6 bases). Per germline, CDR1 SGHTA and CDR2 FQGNSA. V lost 1 base to trimming and J lost 7 bases, with 11 bases between them. The length of the CDR3 is 14 residues. CDR3 in DNA: TGTGCCAGCAGCTTAGATTGGGGGAGGAATGAGCAGTTCTTC. Protein product: CASSLDWGRNEQFF.

The rearrangement uses TRBV7-9 and TRBJ2-1; a possible D gene is TRBD2 (6 bases). The CDR3 is 17 residues long. The V gene lost 0 bases and the J gene lost 7 bases, with 19 bases spanning the gap. In germline, CDR1 is SEHNR, CDR2 FQNEAQ (reference sequence). DNA of the CDR3: TGTGCCAGCAGCTTAGCGGGCGGCCCGATGGCGGGGAATGAGCAGTTCTTC. Protein sequence: CASSLAGGPMAGNEQFF.

This clone occurred once. J is TRBJ2-7 and V is TRBV4-2, with 8 bases aligning to TRBD1. CDR1 is LGHNA, CDR2 YNFKEQ, per germline. Unmatched junction bases numbered 5, after V lost 1 base and J lost 3 bases. The CDR3 length is 15 residues. Here the CDR3 DNA reads TGTGCCAGCAGCCAAGGTACCGGACAGGGCTACGAGCAGTACTTC. Translating it yields CASSQGTGQGYEQYF.

V and J are TRBV7-2 and TRBJ2-2, with D tentatively TRBD2 (6 bases). Germline CDR1 and CDR2: SGHTA and FQGNSA. The CDR3 sequence is 18 residues long. The V end was cut by 0 bases, the J end by 3 bases, with 17 bases between. The CDR3 bases are TGTGCCAGCAGCTTAGCTGGTTTGGGGGGAGCAGACACCGGGGAGCTGTTTTTT. Translated, it gives CASSLAGLGGADTGELFF.

V and J are TRBV11-1 and TRBJ2-7; D may be TRBD2 (6 bases). V gave up 5 bases and J gave up 3 bases, with 14 bases separating them. Germline CDR1 is SGHAT and CDR2 is FQDESV (reference sequence). CDR3 size: 14 residues. The CDR3 sequence: CASSPPGEGYEQYF. In nucleotides, the CDR3 is TGTGCCAGCAGCCCGCCGGGAGAGGGCTACGAGCAGTACTTC.